The next 19 T cell receptor beta chains were all read from a single sample in a study of blood T cell repertoires in COVID-19. Profiling relied on immunoSEQ multiplex PCR, and the TCRdb table lists in-frame clones only, not all of them. The repertoire has 250,000 to 300,000 clones, about nine tenths of them found once; the top ten carry about 12%. The sequencing input was peripheral blood. These receptor sequences come from a woman in her 30s with COVID-19, enrolled during active disease.

The chain joins TRBV15 to TRBJ2-7, with a tentative D call TRBD1 (7 bases). The CDR3 covers 14 residues. In germline, CDR1 is LNHNV, CDR2 YYDKDF (reference sequence). The germline V and J ends were trimmed by 5 bases and 7 bases, with 18 bases remaining between them. The CDR3 DNA is TGTGCCACCAGCTCGGACAGGCGGGCGGGGGAGCAGTACTTC. Protein: CATSSDRRAGEQYF. The full variable domain, completed using reference TRBV15 and TRBJ2-7, is DAMVIQNPRYQVTQFGKPVTLSCSQTLNHNVMYWYQQKSSQAPKLLFHYYDKDFNNEADTPDNFQSRRPNTSFCFLDIRSPGLGDTAMYLCATSSDRRAGEQYFGPGTRLTVT.

This chain uses TRBV1 with TRBJ1-4; the table gives TRBD1 as D, unverified against the DNA. TRBV1 is given as a pseudogene. This CDR3 spans 17 amino acids. CDR3 sequence: CTSSLFDYRGRDEKLFF. In DNA, the CDR3 is TGCACCAGCAGCCTTTTTGATTACAGGGGAAGGGATGAAAAACTGTTTTTT.

V is TRBV5-6 and J is TRBJ1-1; D remains ambiguous. This CDR3 is 14 amino acids long. Trimming stripped 2 bases from V and 0 bases from J, with 8 bases between. Per the germline V gene, CDR1 is SGHDT and CDR2 is YYEEEE. CDR3 nucleotides: TGTGCCAGCAGCTTAGAGTTCGTGAACACTGAAGCTTTCTTT. This gives the protein CASSLEFVNTEAFF.

The chain employs TRBV6-5 and TRBJ2-1, with TRBD2 matching 8 bases. Germline CDR1 MNHEY, CDR2 SVGAGI. The CDR3 length is 13 residues. Trimming removed 6 bases from V and 10 bases from J; junction bases left unmatched: 8. CDR3 DNA: TGTGCCAGCAGGGGGAGCTCTAGCGGGGAGCAGTTCTTC. Translated: CASRGSSSGEQFF.

The chain joins TRBV5-1 to TRBJ2-7, with 8 bases matching TRBD1. CDR1 is SGHRS and CDR2 is YFSETQ in the germline V gene. V trimming: 4 bases; J trimming: 6 bases; junction bases outside the gene matches: 18. CDR3 length equals 17 residues. The CDR3 loop reads CASSLNSAGGAESEQYF. The CDR3 nucleotides are TGCGCCAGCAGCCTTAACTCCGCAGGGGGCGCCGAGAGCGAGCAGTACTTC.

The CDR3 sequence is CASSIYLRGDYTEAFF. CDR3 nucleotides: TGTGCCAGTAGTATTTATCTTCGGGGGGATTACACTGAAGCTTTCTTT. V and J are TRBV19 and TRBJ1-1; maybe TRBD1 (5 bases). Trimming took 3 bases from V and 3 from J, leaving 17 bases between them. The germline V gene has CDR1 LNHDA and CDR2 SQIVND (reference sequence). CDR3 length equals 16 residues.

The rearrangement joins TRBV27 to TRBJ2-5, with TRBD1 identical over 7 bases. Germline V gene lookup returns CDR1 MNHEY and CDR2 SMNVEV (reference sequence). V gave up 2 bases and J gave up 0 bases; unmatched junction bases: 9. The CDR3 consists of 17 residues. CDR3 DNA: TGTGCCAGCAGTTTACCCCTGGGACAGTCGTACCAAGAGACCCAGTACTTC. It specifies CASSLPLGQSYQETQYF.

The chain couples TRBV9 to TRBJ2-3, with D possibly being TRBD2 (7 bases). This CDR3 is 15 amino acids long. V lost 5 bases, J lost 2 bases, and 15 bases lay in between. The germline CDR1 and CDR2 sequences are SGDLS and YYNGEE. The CDR3 is CASSRGDINTDTQYF. In DNA form, the CDR3 reads TGTGCCAGCAGTCGGGGGGACATCAACACAGATACGCAGTATTTT.

The J gene is TRBJ2-5, the V gene TRBV2; TRBD1 matches at 11 bases. V lost 10 bases to trimming and J lost 4 bases; unmatched junction nucleotides: 2. Looked up from germline, CDR1 is SNHLY and CDR2 is FYNNEI. This CDR3 comprises 12 residues. The CDR3 sequence is CAKGQGVETQYF. The CDR3 DNA reads as TGTGCCAAGGGACAGGGGGTAGAGACCCAGTACTTC.

This clone is a singleton in its sample. The V and J genes are TRBV4-1 and TRBJ2-5; 13 bases match TRBD2. The CDR3 sequence is 17 residues long. Germline V gene lookup returns CDR1 MGHRA and CDR2 YSYEKL. Losses at the gene ends were 3 bases for V and 6 bases for J; bases not matched to a gene: 10. As DNA, the CDR3 is TGCGCCAGCAGCCAGGAGACTAGCGGGGGGCGAATAAAGACCCAGTACTTC. It codes for CASSQETSGGRIKTQYF.

The chain combines TRBV6-5 with TRBJ1-1, with D maybe TRBD1 (5 bases). V dropped 11 bases and J dropped 8 bases, with 15 bases sitting between them. The V gene's germline CDR1 is MNHEY and CDR2 SVGAGI. The CDR3 runs 11 residues. The CDR3, as DNA: TGTGCCCTGGGGCAGGTCCCCGAAGCTTTCTTT. It codes for CALGQVPEAFF.

The J gene is TRBJ1-2, the V gene TRBV27; D might be TRBD1 (5 bases). The V and J ends lost 1 base and 8 bases respectively, with 11 bases between them. Germline V gives CDR1 MNHEY, CDR2 SMNVEV (reference sequence). The CDR3 has 13 amino acids. CDR3 sequence reads: CASSLLGGKGYTF. The CDR3 nucleotides read TGTGCCAGCAGTTTATTGGGGGGTAAAGGCTACACCTTC.

This chain links TRBV27 with TRBJ1-1; a weak D match, TRBD1 (6 bases). Between the trimmed V and J ends, which lost 7 bases and 1 base, there was a span of 16 bases. In germline, CDR1 is MNHEY, CDR2 SMNVEV (reference sequence). CDR3 length equals 15 residues. Here the CDR3 DNA reads TGTGCCAGCACCTCGACAGGCACCCCGAACACTGAAGCTTTCTTT. It is translated as CASTSTGTPNTEAFF.

This clone has just a few counts. The chain combines TRBV6-5 with TRBJ1-5, with D maybe TRBD1 (6 bases). Trimming left V 8 bases short and J 7 bases short, with 15 bases between. From germline, CDR1 is MNHEY and CDR2 SVGAGI. The CDR3 runs to 13 residues. CDR3 residues: CASRPGGAQPQHF. The CDR3, as DNA: TGTGCCAGCCGACCGGGGGGGGCCCAGCCCCAGCATTTT.

The chain couples TRBV2 to TRBJ1-2; a weak D match, TRBD1 (5 bases). This CDR3 is built from 13 residues. Trimming took off 10 bases at V and 2 bases at J, with 14 bases between the two ends. Germline V lookup: CDR1 SNHLY, CDR2 FYNNEI. This CDR3 is CATKTTANYGYTF. The DNA for the CDR3 is TGTGCCACCAAGACGACAGCGAACTATGGCTACACCTTC.

The chain links TRBV4-1 to TRBJ1-6; D unresolved. This CDR3 is 15 amino acids long. Per the germline V gene, CDR1 is MGHRA and CDR2 is YSYEKL. V was shortened by 1 base and J by 7 bases, with 11 bases between the two germline ends. The CDR3 DNA sequence: TGCGCCAGCAGCCAAGGTTGGCGGGTAAATTCACCCCTCCACTTT. Translated, it gives CASSQGWRVNSPLHF.

This rearrangement joins TRBV19 to TRBJ1-1; TRBD1 might be the D (5 bases). CDR1 LNHDA and CDR2 SQIVND come from the germline V gene (reference sequence). The ends were cut back, 7 bases at V and 1 base at J, with 19 bases in the middle. This CDR3 spans 16 amino acids. The CDR3 loop reads CASKAIGGLKNTEAFF. In DNA form, the CDR3 reads TGTGCCAGTAAGGCCATCGGGGGGTTGAAGAACACTGAAGCTTTCTTT.

The chain carries TRBV3-1 (or the pseudogene TRBV3-2) and TRBJ2-2; 7 bases agree with TRBD2. V lost 3 bases and J lost 2; bases outside the gene matches: 0. This CDR3 has 14 amino acids. Germline assignment: CDR1 LGHDT and CDR2 YNNKEL (reference sequence). The CDR3 loop reads CASSQGLNTGELFF. The CDR3 DNA reads as TGTGCCAGCAGCCAGGGACTAAACACCGGGGAGCTGTTTTTT.

The chain joins TRBV10-2 to TRBJ2-7, with a weak D call TRBD1 (5 bases). CDR3 length: 12 amino acids. Trimming removed 7 bases at V and 3 bases at J, with 10 bases between. CDR1 WSHSY and CDR2 SAAADI come from the germline V gene. For the CDR3, the DNA is TGCGCCAGCACTGGACACCTCTACGAGCAGTACTTC. Translated: CASTGHLYEQYF.